These 5 T cell receptor beta chains were sequenced from one sample in a study of blood T cell repertoires in COVID-19. Repertoires were generated with immunoSEQ multiplex PCR, while TCRdb's copy carries only in-frame clones and drops some. Of around 100,000 clones listed, over 70% were seen once; the top ten hold 13%. Input material: peripheral blood. All receptors derive from a human donor in a cohort sampled during active or convalescent COVID-19.

The chain uses TRBV9 and TRBJ1-1; D gene uncertain. Per germline, CDR1 SGDLS and CDR2 YYNGEE. Between the trimmed V and J ends, which lost 3 bases and 8 bases, there was a span of 14 bases. CDR3 size: 13 residues. CDR3 loop: CASSATPVVEAFF. In nucleotides, the CDR3 is TGTGCCAGCAGCGCCACCCCAGTGGTCGAAGCTTTCTTT.

The rearrangement links TRBV7-9 to TRBJ1-1; 9 bases are shared with TRBD1. This CDR3 has 15 residues. V was pared by 3 bases and J by 5 bases, with 7 bases of the junction left unmatched. Germline V gives CDR1 SEHNR, CDR2 FQNEAQ (reference sequence). CDR3 DNA: TGTGCCAGCAGCTTCGGGACAGGGAAAAGGACTGAAGCTTTCTTT. As protein: CASSFGTGKRTEAFF.

The chain has TRBV15 and TRBJ1-1, with D unclear. CDR3 length equals 13 residues. Germline V gene sequence: CDR1 LNHNV, CDR2 YYDKDF (reference sequence). Trimming stripped 4 bases from V and 4 bases from J, with 10 bases between. The CDR3: CATSTSEGTEAFF. As DNA, the CDR3 is TGTGCCACCAGCACCAGTGAGGGCACTGAAGCTTTCTTT.

This rearrangement joins TRBV29-1 to TRBJ1-2; 11 positions match TRBD1. CDR1 is SQVTM, CDR2 ANQGSEA, per germline. J gave up 1 base and V 6 bases, and 1 base lay outside the gene matches. This CDR3 contains 13 residues. The CDR3 protein is CSVGTGGNYGYTF. DNA for the CDR3: TGCAGCGTGGGGACAGGGGGTAACTATGGCTACACCTTC. Supplemented by reference TRBV29-1 and TRBJ1-2, the full variable domain reads SAVISQKPSRDICQRGTSLTIQCQVDSQVTMMFWYRQQPGQSLTLIATANQGSEATYESGFVIDKFPISRPNLTFSTLTVSNMSPEDSSIYLCSVGTGGNYGYTFGSGTRLTVV.

The chain is built from TRBV28 and TRBJ1-2; a possible D gene is TRBD1 (5 bases). V lost 2 bases to trimming and J lost 6 bases, with 16 bases between them. CDR3 length: 15 amino acids. In germline, CDR1 is MDHEN, CDR2 SYDVKM. In DNA, the CDR3 is TGTGCCAGCAGTTTAAAGTTGGGCGGGGGACATGGCTACACCTTC. Amino acids: CASSLKLGGGHGYTF.